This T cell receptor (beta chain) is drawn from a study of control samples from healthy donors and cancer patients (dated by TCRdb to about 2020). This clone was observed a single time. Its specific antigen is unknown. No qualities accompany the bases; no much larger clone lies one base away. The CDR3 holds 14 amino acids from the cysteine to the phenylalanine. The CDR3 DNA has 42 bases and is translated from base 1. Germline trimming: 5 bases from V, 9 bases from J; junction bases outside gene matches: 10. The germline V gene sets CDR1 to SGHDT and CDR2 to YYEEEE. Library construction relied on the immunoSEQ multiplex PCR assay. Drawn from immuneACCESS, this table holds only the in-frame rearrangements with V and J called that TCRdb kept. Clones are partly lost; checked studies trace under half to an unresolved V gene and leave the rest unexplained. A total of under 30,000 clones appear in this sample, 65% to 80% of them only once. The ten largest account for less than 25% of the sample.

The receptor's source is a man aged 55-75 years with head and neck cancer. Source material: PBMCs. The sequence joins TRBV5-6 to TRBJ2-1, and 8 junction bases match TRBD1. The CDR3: CASRADRVKGEQFF. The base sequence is TGTGCCAGCAGAGCGGACAGGGTGAAAGGTGAGCAGTTCTTC. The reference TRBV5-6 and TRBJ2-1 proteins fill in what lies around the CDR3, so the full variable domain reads DAGVTQSPTHLIKTRGQQVTLRCSPKSGHDTVSWYQQALGQGPQFIFQYYEEEERQRGNFPDRFSGHQFPNYSSELNVNALLLGDSALYLCASRADRVKGEQFFGPGTRLTVL.